This T cell receptor beta chain stems from a study of radiotherapy plus CTLA-4 blockade in lung cancer. Across the whole study: Disease control was present in 30% to 35% of patients, and objective responses in less than 20%. General study results and limits: Subsequent to radiotherapy plus ipilimumab, tumor-derived TCR clones underwent expansion in blood. The best prediction of response reportedly came from early blood T cell clone dynamics, with interferon-beta.

Clones were sequenced by immunoSEQ multiplex PCR, and TCRdb holds only the in-frame ones, with some missing. The table lists about 84,000 clones, less than 80% of them singletons. Enrolled patients, whose metastatic non-small-cell lung cancer was chemo-refractory, received focal radiation plus CTLA-4 blockade with ipilimumab. To note about this clone: The antigen remains unidentified.

The germline V and J ends were trimmed by 6 bases and 3 bases, with 11 bases remaining between them. CDR1 and CDR2 from the germline V gene are MDHEN and SYDVKM. The CDR3 spans 13 residues. The material sequenced was peripheral blood, taken from a patient treated with radiotherapy plus ipilimumab. The J gene is TRBJ1-1, the V gene TRBV28; D might be TRBD1 (5 bases). The receptor was derived from a human donor with non-small cell lung cancer that progressed on radiotherapy plus ipilimumab. This CDR3 reads CASRGPGDTEAFF. CDR3 in DNA: TGTGCCAGCAGGGGACCCGGCGACACTGAAGCTTTCTTT. Together with reference TRBV28 and TRBJ1-1, the CDR3 gives the full variable domain: DVKVTQSSRYLVKRTGEKVFLECVQDMDHENMFWYRQDPGLGLRLIYFSYDVKMKEKGDIPEGYSVSREKKERFSLILESASTNQTSMYLCASRGPGDTEAFFGQGTRLTVV.